This section outlines one TCR beta chain sequence together with its context. CDR1 and CDR2 (germline): MGHRA, YSYEKL. The CDR3 extends over 13 amino acids. Trimming left V 10 bases short and J 4 bases short, with 16 bases between. The authors ran a second PCR of about 7 to 12 cycles using a sample-barcoded 5' primer and a J-beta primer mix. Sequencing recovered at least 2.5 million CDR3-containing paired-end reads from each sample. TCRdb reprocessed the 5' RACE reads with MiXCR, giving one entry per CDR3 protein. The sample carries 850,000 to 1,000,000 distinct CDR3 sequences, roughly 50% recorded once. The sample comes from a study of blood T cells in healthy people across ages.

The chain joins TRBV4-1 to TRBJ2-5, with TRBD1 as a possible D gene (5 bases). Sequenced input: blood. The receptor was isolated from a young man in good health. CDR3 coding DNA: TGCGCCACCAGGAAGGGGTGGGGAGAGACCCAGTACTTC. It encodes CATRKGWGETQYF.